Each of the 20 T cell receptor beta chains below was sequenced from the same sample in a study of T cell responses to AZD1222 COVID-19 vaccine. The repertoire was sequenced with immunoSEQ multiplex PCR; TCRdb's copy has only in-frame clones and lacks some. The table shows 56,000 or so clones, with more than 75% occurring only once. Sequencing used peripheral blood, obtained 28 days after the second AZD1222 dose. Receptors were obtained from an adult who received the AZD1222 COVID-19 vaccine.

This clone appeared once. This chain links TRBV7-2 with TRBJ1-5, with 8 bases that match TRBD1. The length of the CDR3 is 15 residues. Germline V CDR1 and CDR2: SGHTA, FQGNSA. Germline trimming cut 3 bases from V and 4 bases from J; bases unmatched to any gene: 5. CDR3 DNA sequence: TGTGCCAGCAGCTTGCAGGGGGCACTAAATCAGCCCCAGCATTTT. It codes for CASSLQGALNQPQHF.

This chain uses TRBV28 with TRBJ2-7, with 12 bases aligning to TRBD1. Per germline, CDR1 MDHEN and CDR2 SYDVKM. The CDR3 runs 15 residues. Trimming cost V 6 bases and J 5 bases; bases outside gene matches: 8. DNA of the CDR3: TGTGCCAGCAGCCGTCCCGGGACAGGGGGCGACGAGCAGTACTTC. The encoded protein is CASSRPGTGGDEQYF.

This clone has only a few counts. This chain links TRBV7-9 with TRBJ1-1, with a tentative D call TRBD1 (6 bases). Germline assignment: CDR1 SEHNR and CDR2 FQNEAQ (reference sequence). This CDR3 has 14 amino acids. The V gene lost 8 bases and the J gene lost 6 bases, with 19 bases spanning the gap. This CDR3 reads CASAHRVGGAEAFF. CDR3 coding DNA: TGTGCCAGCGCCCACAGGGTGGGCGGCGCTGAAGCTTTCTTT.

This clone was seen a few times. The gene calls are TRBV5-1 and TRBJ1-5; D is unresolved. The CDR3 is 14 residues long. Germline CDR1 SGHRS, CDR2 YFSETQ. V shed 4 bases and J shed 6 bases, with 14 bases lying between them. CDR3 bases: TGCGCCAGCAGCACCGGAACCGGCAGTCAGCCCCAGCATTTT. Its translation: CASSTGTGSQPQHF.

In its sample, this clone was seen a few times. The CDR3 DNA reads as TGTGCCAGCAGCTACGAAGGCTTCCAGGCGCCCCAGCATTTT. Protein product: CASSYEGFQAPQHF. The chain couples TRBV7-8 to TRBJ1-5, with D hard to call. The germline CDR1 and CDR2 sequences are SGHVS and FQNEAQ. Trimming pared 4 bases from V and 9 bases from J, leaving 16 bases between. The CDR3 length is 14 residues.

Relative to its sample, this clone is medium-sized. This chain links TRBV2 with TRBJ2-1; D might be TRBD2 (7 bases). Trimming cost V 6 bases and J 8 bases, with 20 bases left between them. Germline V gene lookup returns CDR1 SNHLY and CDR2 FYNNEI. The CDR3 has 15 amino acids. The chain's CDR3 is CASRQGGGGSHEQFF. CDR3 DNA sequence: TGTGCCAGCAGACAGGGCGGGGGCGGTAGCCATGAGCAGTTCTTC.

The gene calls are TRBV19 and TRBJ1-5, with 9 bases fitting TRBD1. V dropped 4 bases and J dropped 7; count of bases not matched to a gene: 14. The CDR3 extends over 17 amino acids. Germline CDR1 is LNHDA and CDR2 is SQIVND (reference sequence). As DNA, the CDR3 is TGTGCCAGTAGTACACTAGGATGGGACAGGGTCAACCAGCCCCAGCATTTT. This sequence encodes CASSTLGWDRVNQPQHF.

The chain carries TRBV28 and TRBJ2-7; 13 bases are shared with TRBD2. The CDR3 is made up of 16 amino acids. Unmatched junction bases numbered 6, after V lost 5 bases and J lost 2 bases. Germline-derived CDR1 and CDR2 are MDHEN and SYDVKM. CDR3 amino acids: CASSPIGLAGAYEQYF. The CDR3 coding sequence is TGTGCCAGCAGTCCGATAGGACTAGCGGGAGCCTACGAGCAGTACTTC. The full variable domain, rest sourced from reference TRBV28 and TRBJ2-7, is DVKVTQSSRYLVKRTGEKVFLECVQDMDHENMFWYRQDPGLGLRLIYFSYDVKMKEKGDIPEGYSVSREKKERFSLILESASTNQTSMYLCASSPIGLAGAYEQYFGPGTRLTVT.

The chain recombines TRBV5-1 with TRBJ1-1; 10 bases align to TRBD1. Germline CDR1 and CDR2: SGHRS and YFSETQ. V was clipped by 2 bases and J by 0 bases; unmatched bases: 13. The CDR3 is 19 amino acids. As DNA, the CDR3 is TGCGCCAGCAGCTTTAGAGGGGGTTTGGGACAGGGGATGAACACTGAAGCTTTCTTT. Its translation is CASSFRGGLGQGMNTEAFF.

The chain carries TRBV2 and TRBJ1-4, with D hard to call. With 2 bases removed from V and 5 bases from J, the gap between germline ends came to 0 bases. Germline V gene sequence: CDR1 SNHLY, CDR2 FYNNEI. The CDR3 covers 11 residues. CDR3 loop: CASSENEKLFF. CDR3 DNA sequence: TGTGCCAGCAGTGAAAATGAAAAACTGTTTTTT.

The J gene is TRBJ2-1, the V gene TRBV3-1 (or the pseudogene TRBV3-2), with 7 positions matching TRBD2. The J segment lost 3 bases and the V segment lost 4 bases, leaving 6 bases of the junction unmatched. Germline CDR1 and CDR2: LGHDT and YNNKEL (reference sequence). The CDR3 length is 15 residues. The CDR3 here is CASSRLSGDYNEQFF. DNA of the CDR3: TGTGCCAGCAGCCGGTTGAGCGGGGACTACAATGAGCAGTTCTTC.

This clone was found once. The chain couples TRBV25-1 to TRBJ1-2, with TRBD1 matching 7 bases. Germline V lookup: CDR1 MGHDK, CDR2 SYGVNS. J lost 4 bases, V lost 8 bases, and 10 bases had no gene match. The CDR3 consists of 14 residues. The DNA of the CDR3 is TGTGCCAGCTCCCGGACAGGTGCCCCCTATGGCTACACCTTC. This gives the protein CASSRTGAPYGYTF.

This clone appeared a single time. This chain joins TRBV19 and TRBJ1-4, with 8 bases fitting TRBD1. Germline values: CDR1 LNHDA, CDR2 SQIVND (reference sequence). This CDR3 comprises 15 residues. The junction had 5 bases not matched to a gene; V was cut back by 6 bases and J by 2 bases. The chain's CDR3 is CASRGQAQTNEKLFF. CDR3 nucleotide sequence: TGTGCCAGTAGGGGACAGGCGCAGACTAATGAAAAACTGTTTTTT.

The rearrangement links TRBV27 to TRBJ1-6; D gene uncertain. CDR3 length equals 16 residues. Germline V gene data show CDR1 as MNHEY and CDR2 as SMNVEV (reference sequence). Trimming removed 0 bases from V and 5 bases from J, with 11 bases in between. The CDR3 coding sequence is TGTGCCAGCAGTTTATCGATCCCAAACAATAATTCACCCCTCCACTTT. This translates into CASSLSIPNNNSPLHF.

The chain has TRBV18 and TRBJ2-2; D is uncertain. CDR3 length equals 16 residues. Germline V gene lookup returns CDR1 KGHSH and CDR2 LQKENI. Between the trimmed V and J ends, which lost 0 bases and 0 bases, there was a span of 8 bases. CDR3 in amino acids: CASSPPVVANTGELFF. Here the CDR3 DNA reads TGTGCCAGCTCACCACCGGTAGTCGCGAACACCGGGGAGCTGTTTTTT.

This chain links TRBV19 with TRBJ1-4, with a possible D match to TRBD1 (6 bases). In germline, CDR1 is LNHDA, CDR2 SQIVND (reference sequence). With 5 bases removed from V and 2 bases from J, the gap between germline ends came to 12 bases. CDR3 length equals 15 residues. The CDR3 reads CASSLPQGTNEKLFF. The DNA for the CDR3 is TGTGCCAGTAGTCTCCCACAGGGCACTAATGAAAAACTGTTTTTT. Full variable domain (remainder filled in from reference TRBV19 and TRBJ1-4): DGGITQSPKYLFRKEGQNVTLSCEQNLNHDAMYWYRQDPGQGLRLIYYSQIVNDFQKGDIAEGYSVSREKKESFPLTVTSAQKNPTAFYLCASSLPQGTNEKLFFGSGTQLSVL.

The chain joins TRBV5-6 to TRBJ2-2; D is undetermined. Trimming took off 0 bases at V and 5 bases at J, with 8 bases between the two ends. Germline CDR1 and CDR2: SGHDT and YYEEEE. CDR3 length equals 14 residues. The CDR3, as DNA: TGTGCCAGCAGCTTGGTACTAAAAACCGGGGAGCTGTTTTTT. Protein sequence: CASSLVLKTGELFF. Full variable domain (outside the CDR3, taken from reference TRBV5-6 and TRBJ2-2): DAGVTQSPTHLIKTRGQQVTLRCSPKSGHDTVSWYQQALGQGPQFIFQYYEEEERQRGNFPDRFSGHQFPNYSSELNVNALLLGDSALYLCASSLVLKTGELFFGEGSRLTVL.

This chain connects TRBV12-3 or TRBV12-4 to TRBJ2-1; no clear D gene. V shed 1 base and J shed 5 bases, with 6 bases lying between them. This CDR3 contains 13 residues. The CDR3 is CASSLVGHNEQFF. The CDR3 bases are TGTGCCAGCAGTTTAGTAGGGCACAATGAGCAGTTCTTC.

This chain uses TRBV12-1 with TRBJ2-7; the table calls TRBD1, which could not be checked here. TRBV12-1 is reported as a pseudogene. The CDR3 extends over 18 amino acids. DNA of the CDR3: TGTGCCAGCAGCTTTGAGTCAAGGATTCAGGGTGGTGGAAACGAGCAGTACTTC. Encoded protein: CASSFESRIQGGGNEQYF.

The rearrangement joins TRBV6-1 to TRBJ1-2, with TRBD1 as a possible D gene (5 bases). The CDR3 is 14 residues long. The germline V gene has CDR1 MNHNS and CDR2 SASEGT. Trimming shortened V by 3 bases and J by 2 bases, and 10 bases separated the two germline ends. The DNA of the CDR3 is TGTGCCAGCAGTGAGGGGGGAACAAACTATGGCTACACCTTC. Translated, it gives CASSEGGTNYGYTF.